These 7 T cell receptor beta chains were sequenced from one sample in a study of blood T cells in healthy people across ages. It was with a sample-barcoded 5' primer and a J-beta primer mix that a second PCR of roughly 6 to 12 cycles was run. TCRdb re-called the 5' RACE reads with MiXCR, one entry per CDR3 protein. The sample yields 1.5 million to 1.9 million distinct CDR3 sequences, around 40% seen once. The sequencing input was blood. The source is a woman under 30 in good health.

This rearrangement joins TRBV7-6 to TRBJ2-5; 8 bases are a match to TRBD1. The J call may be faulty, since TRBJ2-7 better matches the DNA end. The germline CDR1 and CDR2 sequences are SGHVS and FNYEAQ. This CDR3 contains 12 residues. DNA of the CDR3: TGTGCCAGCAGTCAGGGGGCGAACGAGCAGTACTTC. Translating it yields CASSQGANEQYF.

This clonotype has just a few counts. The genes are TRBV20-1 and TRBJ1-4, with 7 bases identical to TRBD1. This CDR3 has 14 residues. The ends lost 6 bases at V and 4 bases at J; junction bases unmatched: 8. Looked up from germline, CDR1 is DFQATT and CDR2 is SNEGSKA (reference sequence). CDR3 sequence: CSAHPGQRNEKLFF. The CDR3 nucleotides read TGCAGTGCACATCCGGGACAGCGTAATGAAAAACTGTTTTTT.

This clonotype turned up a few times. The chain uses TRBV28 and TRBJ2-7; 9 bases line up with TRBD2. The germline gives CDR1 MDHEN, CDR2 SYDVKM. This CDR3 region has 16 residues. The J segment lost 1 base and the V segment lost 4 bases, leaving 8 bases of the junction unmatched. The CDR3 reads CASSSLRLAVSYEQYF. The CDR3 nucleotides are TGTGCCAGCAGTTCCTTACGACTAGCGGTTTCCTACGAGCAGTACTTC.

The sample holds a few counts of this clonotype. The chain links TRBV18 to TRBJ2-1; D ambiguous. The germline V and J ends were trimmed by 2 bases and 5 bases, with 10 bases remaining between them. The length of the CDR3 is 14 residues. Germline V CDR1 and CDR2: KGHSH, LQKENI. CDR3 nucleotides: TGTGCCAGCTCACCAAGTCGTCGGGACAATGAGCAGTTCTTC. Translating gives CASSPSRRDNEQFF.

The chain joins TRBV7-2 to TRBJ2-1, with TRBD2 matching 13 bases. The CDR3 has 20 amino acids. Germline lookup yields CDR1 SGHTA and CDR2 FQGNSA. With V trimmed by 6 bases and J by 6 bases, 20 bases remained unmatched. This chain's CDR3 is CASRNGWGLAGNNLANEQFF. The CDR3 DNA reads TGTGCCAGCAGAAATGGATGGGGACTAGCGGGAAACAACTTGGCCAATGAGCAGTTCTTC.

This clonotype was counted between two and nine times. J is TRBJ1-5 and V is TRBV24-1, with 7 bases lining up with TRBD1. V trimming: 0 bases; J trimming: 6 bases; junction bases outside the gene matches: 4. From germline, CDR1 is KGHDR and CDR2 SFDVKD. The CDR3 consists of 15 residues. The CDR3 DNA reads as TGTGCCACCAGTGATTTGACAGGGGTATCTCAGCCCCAGCATTTT. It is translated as CATSDLTGVSQPQHF.

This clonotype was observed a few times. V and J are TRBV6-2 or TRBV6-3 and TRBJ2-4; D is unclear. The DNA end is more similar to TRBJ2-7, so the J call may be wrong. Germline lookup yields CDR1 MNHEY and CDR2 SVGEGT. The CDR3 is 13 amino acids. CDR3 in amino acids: CASKPDGNYEQYF. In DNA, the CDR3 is TGTGCCAGCAAACCCGATGGGAACTACGAGCAGTACTTC.